This T cell receptor (beta chain) originates from a study of T cells after yellow fever vaccination. Findings of the study overall: Researchers report a weaker secondary response that nonetheless peaked faster, day 5 versus 15.

The study made its TCR cDNA through 5'RACE template switching. That step introduced a universal primer site along with UMIs. A single record per CDR3 protein comes from TCRdb applying MiXCR to the 5' RACE reads. The sample consists of roughly 310,000 distinct CDR3 sequences, 3.6% of them appearing once. This clonotype has a count of ten or more. The target antigen is unknown. Germline CDR1 reads SEHNR; CDR2 reads FQNEAQ (reference sequence). The junction had 9 bases not matched to a gene; V was cut back by 2 bases and J by 3 bases. This CDR3 is built from 17 residues. The starting material was PBMCs, obtained on the day of the yellow fever booster vaccination. V is TRBV7-9 and J is TRBJ2-3; 9 bases line up with TRBD2. This receptor was identified in a man aged 18 to 30 who received the YFV17D yellow fever vaccine. The CDR3, as DNA: TGTGCCAGCAGCTTAACCTTGGCGGGGGGGCAAACAGATACGCAGTATTTT. Translating gives CASSLTLAGGQTDTQYF.